The 20 T cell receptor beta chains below were found in one sample sequenced in a study of Graves' ophthalmopathy and Graves' hyperthyroidism. TCR beta CDR3 amplification used RNA transcripts. The workflow started with a first-round RT-PCR run with HTBI primers and then moved on to a second-round multiplex PCR. TCRdb reanalysed the multiplex PCR reads using MiXCR and keeps one entry per CDR3 protein. Here the sample spans hundreds of thousands of distinct CDR3 sequences, roughly 20% being singletons. Source material: peripheral blood. These receptor sequences come from a woman younger than 35 with stable Graves' hyperthyroidism. Some clones in this sample may be carry-over from other donors' samples.

The chain joins TRBV30 to TRBJ2-2, with D hard to call. This CDR3 is built from 14 residues. CDR1 GTSNPN and CDR2 SVGIG come from the germline V gene (reference sequence). Trimming stripped 0 bases from V and 4 bases from J, with 9 bases between. The CDR3 DNA sequence: TGTGCCTGGAGTGTACTGGCCCGCACCGGGGAGCTGTTTTTT. Translated, it gives CAWSVLARTGELFF.

This clonotype was found many times. The chain uses TRBV6-1 and TRBJ1-1; D not resolved. Deletions cut 5 bases from V and 5 bases from J, with 9 bases between. The CDR3 totals 12 residues. Germline CDR1 MNHNS, CDR2 SASEGT. CDR3 loop: CASSPRVTEAFF. The CDR3 DNA is TGTGCCAGCAGTCCAAGGGTTACTGAAGCTTTCTTT.

This chain joins TRBV28 and TRBJ2-7; 7 positions match TRBD2. This CDR3 is 14 amino acids long. CDR1 is MDHEN, CDR2 SYDVKM, per germline. The junction had 8 bases not matched to a gene; V was cut back by 5 bases and J by 4 bases. The CDR3 nucleotides are TGTGCCAGCAGTATCCCTGGGGGAGGGTACGAGCAGTACTTC. Its protein is CASSIPGGGYEQYF.

This clonotype was picked up many times. V gene TRBV2 combines with J gene TRBJ2-5; possibly TRBD1 for D (5 bases). The germline CDR1 and CDR2 sequences are SNHLY and FYNNEI. CDR3 length equals 15 residues. Deletions cut 1 base from V and 2 bases from J, with 11 bases between. CDR3 sequence reads: CASSEGRGPQETQYF. CDR3 DNA: TGTGCCAGCAGTGAAGGAAGGGGCCCACAAGAGACCCAGTACTTC.

This clonotype was seen many times. The gene calls are TRBV2 and TRBJ2-7; either TRBD1 or TRBD2 may supply D (5 bases each). CDR3 length: 12 amino acids. Germline V gene lookup returns CDR1 SNHLY and CDR2 FYNNEI. Trimming took 6 bases from V and 2 from J, leaving 8 bases between them. The CDR3: CASRTGPYEQYF. The CDR3 DNA is TGTGCCAGCAGGACGGGACCCTACGAGCAGTACTTC.

At least ten counts were recorded for this clonotype. The rearrangement uses TRBV29-1 and TRBJ2-5; D remains unclear. Trimming shortened V by 4 bases and J by 1 base, and 7 bases separated the two germline ends. Germline V gene sequence: CDR1 SQVTM, CDR2 ANQGSEA. The CDR3 runs to 12 residues. The CDR3 DNA reads as TGCAGCGTTGTTTCAGCCCAAGAGACCCAGTACTTC. Protein: CSVVSAQETQYF.

This clonotype was recorded at least ten times. The chain joins TRBV29-1 to TRBJ2-2, with D unclear. The CDR3 totals 13 residues. Trimming shortened V by 2 bases and J by 5 bases, and 9 bases separated the two germline ends. The germline V gene has CDR1 SQVTM and CDR2 ANQGSEA. CDR3 amino acids: CSVETQSTGELFF. CDR3 sequence (DNA): TGCAGCGTTGAAACCCAGTCGACCGGGGAGCTGTTTTTT.

This clonotype was found many times. The rearrangement uses TRBV2 and TRBJ1-1; TRBD1 matches at 8 bases. Germline V gene sequence: CDR1 SNHLY, CDR2 FYNNEI. The CDR3 consists of 15 residues. The junction had 8 bases not matched to a gene; V was cut back by 8 bases and J by 0 bases. In nucleotides, the CDR3 is TGTGCCAGCGCGTACCAGGGGGCCCTGAACACTGAAGCTTTCTTT. Translation: CASAYQGALNTEAFF.

This clonotype was counted at least ten times. V is TRBV11-2 and J is TRBJ2-7; 14 nucleotides agree with TRBD2. This CDR3 spans 16 amino acids. Trimming at V came to 5 bases and at J to 6 bases, leaving 9 bases not matched to a gene. Germline CDR1 and CDR2: SGHAT and FQNNGV. DNA of the CDR3: TGTGCCAGCAGCCCTGGGACTAGCGGGAGAGTAGCCGAGCAGTACTTC. This gives the protein CASSPGTSGRVAEQYF.

The gene calls are TRBV4-1 and TRBJ1-1; D not resolved. The CDR3 totals 15 residues. The V gene's germline CDR1 is MGHRA and CDR2 YSYEKL. The V gene lost 0 bases and the J gene lost 1 base, with 9 bases spanning the gap. The CDR3 here is CASSQDRRANTEAFF. Written as DNA, the CDR3 is TGCGCCAGCAGCCAAGATCGCAGAGCGAACACTGAAGCTTTCTTT.

The gene calls are TRBV18 and TRBJ2-5; possible D gene TRBD1, 6 bases. Trimming shortened V by 3 bases and J by 5 bases, and 16 bases separated the two germline ends. In germline, CDR1 is KGHSH, CDR2 LQKENI. The CDR3 spans 15 residues. As DNA, the CDR3 is TGTGCCAGCTCACCGTTAACAGGGTCTTGGGAGACCCAGTACTTC. Translation gives CASSPLTGSWETQYF.

This clonotype came up many times. The chain uses TRBV10-3 and TRBJ2-4; D is uncertain. Trimming took off 3 bases at V and 3 bases at J, with 12 bases between the two ends. This CDR3 region has 15 residues. CDR1 ENHRY and CDR2 SYGVKD come from the germline V gene. CDR3 DNA: TGTGCCATCAGTGACTCCGTGGGTAGCAAAAACATTCAGTACTTC. The encoded protein is CAISDSVGSKNIQYF.

This clonotype was seen repeatedly, ten times or more. V usage is TRBV28 and J usage is TRBJ2-7; no definite D call. In germline, CDR1 is MDHEN, CDR2 SYDVKM. The length of the CDR3 is 16 residues. V shed 4 bases and J shed 2 bases, with 18 bases lying between them. CDR3 loop: CASSSPRIRIAYEQYF. CDR3 in DNA: TGTGCCAGCAGTTCCCCGAGGATTCGTATAGCCTACGAGCAGTACTTC.

This clonotype occurred a few times. The CDR3 sequence is CASSPLLDTEAFF. CDR3 in DNA: TGTGCCAGCAGCCCATTGCTTGACACTGAAGCTTTCTTT. This sequence joins TRBV11-2 and TRBJ1-1; no definite D call. The CDR3 is made up of 13 amino acids. V lost 5 bases and J 3 bases, leaving 10 bases between the germline ends. In germline, CDR1 is SGHAT, CDR2 FQNNGV.

In its sample, this clonotype was seen many times. The chain joins TRBV6-1 to TRBJ1-6; 8 nucleotides agree with TRBD1. Germline trimming cut 0 bases from V and 6 bases from J; bases unmatched to any gene: 13. Germline V gives CDR1 MNHNS, CDR2 SASEGT. The CDR3 contains 19 residues. As DNA, the CDR3 is TGTGCCAGCAGTGAAGCGAGGAGATGGGACAGGAGCGCTAATTCACCCCTCCACTTT. Amino acids: CASSEARRWDRSANSPLHF.

At least ten counts were recorded for this clonotype. The rearrangement uses TRBV7-9 and TRBJ2-5; TRBD2 matches at 8 bases. The germline CDR1 and CDR2 sequences are SEHNR and FQNEAQ (reference sequence). J lost 2 bases, V lost 6 bases, and 11 bases had no gene match. This CDR3 comprises 16 residues. The DNA for the CDR3 is TGTGCCAGCAGTCCGGTACTAGCGGTCGCACAAGAGACCCAGTACTTC. Translating it yields CASSPVLAVAQETQYF.

In regard to this clonotype: A single base separates this from a much larger clone, so it may be a read error. This chain links TRBV28 with TRBJ1-3; D uncertain. The germline CDR1 and CDR2 sequences are MDHEN and SYDVKM. The CDR3 is made up of 12 amino acids. V was cut by 6 bases and J by 0 bases, with 3 bases left in between. The CDR3: CASRVSGNTIYF. The CDR3 DNA reads TGTGCCAGCAGGGTCTCTGGAAACACCATATATTTT.

This chain connects TRBV10-1 to TRBJ2-2; a weak D match, TRBD1 (5 bases). CDR1 is WNHNN and CDR2 is SYGVQD in the germline V gene (reference sequence). V lost 0 bases and J lost 0, with 14 bases in between. CDR3 length: 18 residues. The CDR3 sequence is CASSESRTQITNTGELFF. The DNA of the CDR3 is TGCGCCAGCAGTGAGTCGAGGACACAAATTACGAACACCGGGGAGCTGTTTTTT.

The genes are TRBV6-5 and TRBJ1-5, with D maybe TRBD1 (6 bases). The CDR3 is made up of 14 amino acids. In germline, CDR1 is MNHEY, CDR2 SVGAGI. Trimming removed 8 bases at V and 2 bases at J, with 13 bases between. Here the CDR3 reads CASSSRQGNQPQHF. Written as DNA, the CDR3 is TGTGCCAGCTCATCTCGACAGGGCAATCAGCCCCAGCATTTT.

This clonotype was counted at least ten times. The chain combines TRBV6-1 with TRBJ1-1; 8 bases are a match to TRBD1. The CDR3 runs 14 residues. V was pared by 8 bases and J by 2 bases, with 7 bases of the junction left unmatched. In germline, CDR1 is MNHNS, CDR2 SASEGT. The CDR3 region has the DNA TGTGCCAGCCGAGTGACAGGGGCCAACACTGAAGCTTTCTTT. It encodes CASRVTGANTEAFF.